This entry describes one T cell receptor beta chain. This entry is derived from a study of blood T cell repertoires in COVID-19. On the study more broadly: Acute and convalescent COVID-19 samples came from the United States, Italy and Spain.

Clones were read by immunoSEQ multiplex PCR, and TCRdb kept only the in-frame ones, dropping some. The sample holds some 350,000 clones, roughly 87% seen once. This CDR3 spans 15 amino acids. V shed 7 bases and J 2 bases; nucleotides not matched to a gene: 9. Germline V CDR1 and CDR2: MNHEY, SVGAGI. What was sequenced was PBMCs or T cells enriched from blood (not recorded which). The origin of this receptor is a woman in her twenties or thirties who had recovered from COVID-19. The V call is TRBV6-5, the J call TRBJ2-3, with 7 bases lining up with TRBD1. CDR3 sequence: CASNLAGGATDTQYF. The CDR3 DNA sequence: TGTGCCAGCAACCTAGCAGGGGGAGCCACAGATACGCAGTATTTT.